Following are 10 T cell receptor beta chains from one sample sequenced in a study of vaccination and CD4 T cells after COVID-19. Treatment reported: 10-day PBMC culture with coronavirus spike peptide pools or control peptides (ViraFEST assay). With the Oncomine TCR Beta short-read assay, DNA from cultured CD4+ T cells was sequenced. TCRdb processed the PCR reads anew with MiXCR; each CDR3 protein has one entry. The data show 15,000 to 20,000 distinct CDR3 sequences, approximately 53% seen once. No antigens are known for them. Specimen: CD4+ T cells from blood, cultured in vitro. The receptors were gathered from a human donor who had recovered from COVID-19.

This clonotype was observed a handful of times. CDR3 in DNA: TGTGCCTGGAGTACGAGGAGTTGGCGCAATCAGCCCCAGCATTTT. The encoded protein is CAWSTRSWRNQPQHF. This chain connects TRBV30 to TRBJ1-5; D ambiguous. CDR3 size: 15 residues. Trimming took off 2 bases at V and 2 bases at J, with 13 bases between the two ends. Germline V CDR1 and CDR2: GTSNPN, SVGIG (reference sequence). The full variable domain, its missing parts supplied by reference TRBV30 and TRBJ1-5, is SQTIHQWPATLVQPVGSPLSLECTVEGTSNPNLYWYRQAAGRGLQLLFYSVGIGQISSEVPQNLSASRPQDRQFILSSKKLLLSDSGFYLCAWSTRSWRNQPQHFGDGTRLSIL.

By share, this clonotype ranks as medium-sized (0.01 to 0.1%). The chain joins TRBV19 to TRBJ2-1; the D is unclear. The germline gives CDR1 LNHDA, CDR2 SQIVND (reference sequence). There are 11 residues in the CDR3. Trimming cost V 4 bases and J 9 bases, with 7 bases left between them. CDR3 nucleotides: TGTGCCAGTAGTACCCAAATTGAGCAGTTCTTC. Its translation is CASSTQIEQFF.

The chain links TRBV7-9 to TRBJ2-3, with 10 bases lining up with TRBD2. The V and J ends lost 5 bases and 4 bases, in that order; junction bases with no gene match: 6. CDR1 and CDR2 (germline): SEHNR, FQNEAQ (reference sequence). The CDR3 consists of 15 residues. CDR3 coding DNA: TGTGCCAGCAGCCAAACCGGGACTAGCGCAGATACGCAGTATTTT. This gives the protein CASSQTGTSADTQYF. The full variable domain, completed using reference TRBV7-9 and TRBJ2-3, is DTGVSQNPRHKITKRGQNVTFRCDPISEHNRLYWYRQTLGQGPEFLTYFQNEAQLEKSRLLSDRFSAERPKGSFSTLEIQRTEQGDSAMYLCASSQTGTSADTQYFGPGTRLTVL.

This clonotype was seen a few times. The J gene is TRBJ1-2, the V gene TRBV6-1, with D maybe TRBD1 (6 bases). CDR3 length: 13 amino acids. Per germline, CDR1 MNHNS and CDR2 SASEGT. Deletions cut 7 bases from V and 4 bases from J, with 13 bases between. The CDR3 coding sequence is TGTGCCAGCACCCTGGGGGGCTTCTATGGCTACACCTTC. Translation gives CASTLGGFYGYTF.

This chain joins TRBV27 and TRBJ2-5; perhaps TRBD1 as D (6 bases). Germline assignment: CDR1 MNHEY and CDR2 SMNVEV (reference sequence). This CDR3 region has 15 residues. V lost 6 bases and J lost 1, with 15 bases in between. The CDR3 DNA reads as TGTGCCAGCAGCCCATTAGGGGGATTCCAAGAGACCCAGTACTTC. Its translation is CASSPLGGFQETQYF.

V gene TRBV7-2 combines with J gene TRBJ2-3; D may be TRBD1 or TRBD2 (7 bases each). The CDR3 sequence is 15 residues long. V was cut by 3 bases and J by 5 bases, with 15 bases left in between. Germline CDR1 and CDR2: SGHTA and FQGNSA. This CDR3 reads CASSFQGGGGDTQYF. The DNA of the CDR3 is TGTGCCAGCAGCTTCCAGGGGGGAGGGGGAGATACGCAGTATTTT.

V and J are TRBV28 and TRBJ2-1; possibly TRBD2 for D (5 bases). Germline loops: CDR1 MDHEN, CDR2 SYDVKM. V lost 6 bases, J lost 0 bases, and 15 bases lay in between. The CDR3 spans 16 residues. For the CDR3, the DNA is TGTGCCAGCAGCCCCGGTTGGAGGCTCTCCTACAATGAGCAGTTCTTC. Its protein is CASSPGWRLSYNEQFF.

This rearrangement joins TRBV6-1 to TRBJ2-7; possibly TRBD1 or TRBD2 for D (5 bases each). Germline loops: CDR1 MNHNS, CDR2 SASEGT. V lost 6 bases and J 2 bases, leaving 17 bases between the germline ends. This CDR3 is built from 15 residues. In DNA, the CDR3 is TGTGCCAGCAGGGACGTGTCGGGACCGACCTACGAGCAGTACTTC. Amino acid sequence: CASRDVSGPTYEQYF.

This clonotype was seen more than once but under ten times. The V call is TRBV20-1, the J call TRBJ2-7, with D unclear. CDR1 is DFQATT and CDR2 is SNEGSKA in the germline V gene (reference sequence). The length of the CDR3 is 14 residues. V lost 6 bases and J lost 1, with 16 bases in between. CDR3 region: CSANSPSPSYEQYF. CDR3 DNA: TGCAGTGCCAATAGTCCTTCCCCTTCCTACGAGCAGTACTTC.

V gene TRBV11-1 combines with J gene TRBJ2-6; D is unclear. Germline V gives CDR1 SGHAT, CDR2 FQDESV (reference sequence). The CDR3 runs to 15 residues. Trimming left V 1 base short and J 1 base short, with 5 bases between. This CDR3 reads CASSLEISGANVLTF. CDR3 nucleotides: TGTGCCAGCAGCTTAGAGATATCTGGGGCCAACGTCCTGACTTTC.